This T cell receptor (beta chain) was profiled in a study of blood T cell repertoires in COVID-19. Looking at the study overall: Nucleic acid was either cDNA or gDNA, and it came from T cells, B-cell-depleted T cells, or PBMCs.

Profiling relied on immunoSEQ multiplex PCR, and the TCRdb table lists in-frame clones only, not all of them. The sample lists 110,000 or so clones; 85% were seen once. CDR1 is GTSNPN, CDR2 SVGIG, per germline (reference sequence). The CDR3 runs to 16 residues. V was trimmed by 1 base and J by 0 bases, leaving 13 bases between them. The TCR was taken from a man aged 40-49 years with acute or convalescent COVID-19. The source material was peripheral blood. The rearrangement uses TRBV30 and TRBJ1-5; a possible D gene is TRBD1 (6 bases). The CDR3 coding sequence is TGTGCCTGGAGTGGGCGAGGGGGATATAGCAATCAGCCCCAGCATTTT. It encodes CAWSGRGGYSNQPQHF.